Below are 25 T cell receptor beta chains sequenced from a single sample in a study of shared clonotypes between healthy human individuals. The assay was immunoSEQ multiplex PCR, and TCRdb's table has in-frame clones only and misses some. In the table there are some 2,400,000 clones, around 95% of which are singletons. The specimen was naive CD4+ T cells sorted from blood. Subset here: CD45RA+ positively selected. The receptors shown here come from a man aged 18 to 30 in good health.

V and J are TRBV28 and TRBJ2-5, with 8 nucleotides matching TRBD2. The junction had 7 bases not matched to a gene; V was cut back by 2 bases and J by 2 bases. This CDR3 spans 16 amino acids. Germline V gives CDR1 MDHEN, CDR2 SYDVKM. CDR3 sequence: CASSLTGGARQETQYF. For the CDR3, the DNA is TGTGCCAGCAGTTTAACGGGGGGGGCAAGACAAGAGACCCAGTACTTC.

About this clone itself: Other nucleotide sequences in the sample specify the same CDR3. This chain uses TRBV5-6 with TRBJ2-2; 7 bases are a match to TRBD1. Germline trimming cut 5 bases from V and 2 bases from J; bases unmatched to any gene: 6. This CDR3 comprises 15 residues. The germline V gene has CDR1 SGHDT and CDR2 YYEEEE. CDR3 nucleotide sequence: TGTGCCAGCAGTCCCAACAGGGGTAACACCGGGGAGCTGTTTTTT. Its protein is CASSPNRGNTGELFF.

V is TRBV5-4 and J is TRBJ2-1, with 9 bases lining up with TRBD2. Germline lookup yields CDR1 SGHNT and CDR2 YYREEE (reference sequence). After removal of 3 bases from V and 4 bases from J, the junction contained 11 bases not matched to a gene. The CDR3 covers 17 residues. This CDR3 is CASSWDSGSARYNEQFF. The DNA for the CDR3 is TGTGCCAGCAGCTGGGATAGCGGGAGCGCCCGTTACAATGAGCAGTTCTTC.

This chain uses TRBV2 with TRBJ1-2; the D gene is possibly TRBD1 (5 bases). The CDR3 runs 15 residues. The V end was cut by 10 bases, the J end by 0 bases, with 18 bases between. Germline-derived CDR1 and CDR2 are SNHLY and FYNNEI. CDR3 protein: CAIPGGEITNYGYTF. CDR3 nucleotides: TGTGCCATCCCCGGAGGGGAGATTACTAACTATGGCTACACCTTC.

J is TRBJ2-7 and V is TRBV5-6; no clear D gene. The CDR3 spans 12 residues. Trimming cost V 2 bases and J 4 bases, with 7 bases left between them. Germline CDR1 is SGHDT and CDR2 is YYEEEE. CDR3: CASSFFQYEQYF. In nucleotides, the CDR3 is TGTGCCAGCAGCTTCTTCCAGTACGAGCAGTACTTC.

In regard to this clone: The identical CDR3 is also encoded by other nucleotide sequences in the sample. The CDR3 nucleotides read TGTGCCTGGAGTGTTAGGAGGGCGTCTGGAAACACCATATATTTT. Encoded protein: CAWSVRRASGNTIYF. V usage is TRBV30 and J usage is TRBJ1-3; D unclear. The V and J ends lost 0 bases and 1 base respectively, with 10 bases between them. The germline V gene has CDR1 GTSNPN and CDR2 SVGIG (reference sequence). CDR3 size: 15 residues. Drawing the rest from reference TRBV30 and TRBJ1-3, the complete variable domain is SQTIHQWPATLVQPVGSPLSLECTVEGTSNPNLYWYRQAAGRGLQLLFYSVGIGQISSEVPQNLSASRPQDRQFILSSKKLLLSDSGFYLCAWSVRRASGNTIYFGEGSWLTVV.

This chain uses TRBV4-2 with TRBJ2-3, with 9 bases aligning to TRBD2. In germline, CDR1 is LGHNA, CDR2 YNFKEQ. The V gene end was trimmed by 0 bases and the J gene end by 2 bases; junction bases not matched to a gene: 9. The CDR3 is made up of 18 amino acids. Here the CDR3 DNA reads TGTGCCAGCAGCCAAGAGGTCCTAGCGGGGACCACCACAGATACGCAGTATTTT. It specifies CASSQEVLAGTTTDTQYF.

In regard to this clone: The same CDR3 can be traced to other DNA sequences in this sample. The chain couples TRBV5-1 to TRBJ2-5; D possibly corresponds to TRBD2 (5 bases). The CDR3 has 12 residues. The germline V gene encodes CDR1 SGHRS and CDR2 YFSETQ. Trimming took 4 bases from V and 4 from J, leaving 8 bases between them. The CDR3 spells CASSLEGETQYF. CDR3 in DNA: TGCGCCAGCAGCCTTGAGGGAGAGACCCAGTACTTC.

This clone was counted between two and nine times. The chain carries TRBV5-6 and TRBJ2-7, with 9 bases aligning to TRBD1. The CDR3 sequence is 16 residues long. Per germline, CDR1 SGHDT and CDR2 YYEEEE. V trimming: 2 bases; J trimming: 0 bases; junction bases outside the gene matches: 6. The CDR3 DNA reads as TGTGCCAGCAGCTTACAGGGGGCCTCGAGCTCCTACGAGCAGTACTTC. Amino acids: CASSLQGASSSYEQYF.

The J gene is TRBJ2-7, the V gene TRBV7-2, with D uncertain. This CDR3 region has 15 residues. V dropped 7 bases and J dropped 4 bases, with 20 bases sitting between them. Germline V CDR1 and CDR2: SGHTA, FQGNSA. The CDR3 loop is CASTNLGIKPYEQYF. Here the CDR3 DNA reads TGTGCCAGCACCAATCTGGGAATAAAACCGTACGAGCAGTACTTC.

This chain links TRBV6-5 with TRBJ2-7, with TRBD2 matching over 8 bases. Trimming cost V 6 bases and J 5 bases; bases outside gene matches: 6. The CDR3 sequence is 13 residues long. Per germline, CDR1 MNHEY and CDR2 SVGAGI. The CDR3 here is CASRAGTRNEQYF. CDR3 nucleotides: TGTGCCAGCAGAGCCGGGACTAGAAACGAGCAGTACTTC.

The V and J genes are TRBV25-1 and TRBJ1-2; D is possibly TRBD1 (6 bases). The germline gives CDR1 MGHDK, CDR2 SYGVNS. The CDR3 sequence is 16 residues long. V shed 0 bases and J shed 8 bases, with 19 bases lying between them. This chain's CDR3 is CASSEYGTPTGTGYTF. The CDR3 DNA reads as TGTGCCAGCAGTGAATACGGGACACCGACAGGCACGGGCTACACCTTC.

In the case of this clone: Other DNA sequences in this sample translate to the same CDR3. In nucleotides, the CDR3 is TGTGCCAGCAGTTACTCCGCAGGATCCTACGAGCAGTACTTC. It is translated as CASSYSAGSYEQYF. The V call is TRBV6-5, the J call TRBJ2-7; D remains unclear. Trimming cost V 0 bases and J 1 base, with 7 bases left between them. The germline gives CDR1 MNHEY, CDR2 SVGAGI. This CDR3 is built from 14 residues.

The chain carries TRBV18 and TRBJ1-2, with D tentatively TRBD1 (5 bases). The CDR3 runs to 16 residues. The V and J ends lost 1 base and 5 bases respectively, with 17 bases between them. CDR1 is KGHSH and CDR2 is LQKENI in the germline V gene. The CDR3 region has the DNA TGTGCCAGCTCACCACTGCCGGGGCTCGTTCTATATGGCTACACCTTC. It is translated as CASSPLPGLVLYGYTF.

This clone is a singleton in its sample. In DNA form, the CDR3 reads TGTGCCAGCTCACCACCTGGGGGGGCCGGTACAGATACGCAGTATTTT. Protein product: CASSPPGGAGTDTQYF. The chain has TRBV18 and TRBJ2-3; perhaps TRBD2 as D (7 bases). The CDR3 is 16 amino acids. Trimming shortened V by 0 bases and J by 3 bases, and 13 bases separated the two germline ends. Germline CDR1 KGHSH, CDR2 LQKENI.

For the CDR3, the DNA is TGTGCCATCAGTGAAGGTGCGGGGGTGCTCTGGAGGGAGCTGTTTTTT. It yields the protein CAISEGAGVLWRELFF. The chain is built from TRBV10-3 and TRBJ2-2; 7 bases fit TRBD2. The J segment lost 9 bases and the V segment lost 3 bases, leaving 13 bases of the junction unmatched. The CDR3 is 16 residues long. Germline loops: CDR1 ENHRY, CDR2 SYGVKD.

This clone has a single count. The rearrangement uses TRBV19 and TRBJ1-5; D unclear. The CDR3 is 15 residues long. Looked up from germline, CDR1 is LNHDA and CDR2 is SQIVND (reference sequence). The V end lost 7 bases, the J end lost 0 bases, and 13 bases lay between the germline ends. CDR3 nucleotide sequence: TGTGCCAGTAAGTACAGTGGTAATAGCAATCAGCCCCAGCATTTT. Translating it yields CASKYSGNSNQPQHF.

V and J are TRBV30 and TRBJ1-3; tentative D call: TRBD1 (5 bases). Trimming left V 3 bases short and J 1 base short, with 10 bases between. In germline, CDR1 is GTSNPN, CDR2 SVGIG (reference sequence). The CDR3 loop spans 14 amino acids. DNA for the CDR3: TGTGCCTGGAGGCCCGGGGGTTCTGGAAACACCATATATTTT. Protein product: CAWRPGGSGNTIYF. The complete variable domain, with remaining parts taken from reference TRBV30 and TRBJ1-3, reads SQTIHQWPATLVQPVGSPLSLECTVEGTSNPNLYWYRQAAGRGLQLLFYSVGIGQISSEVPQNLSASRPQDRQFILSSKKLLLSDSGFYLCAWRPGGSGNTIYFGEGSWLTVV.

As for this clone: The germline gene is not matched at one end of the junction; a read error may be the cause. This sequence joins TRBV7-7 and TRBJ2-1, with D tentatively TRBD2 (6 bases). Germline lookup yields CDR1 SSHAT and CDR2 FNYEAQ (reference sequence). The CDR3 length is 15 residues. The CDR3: CASSRMGLDYNEQFF. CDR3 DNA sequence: TGTGCTAGCAGCCGAATGGGACTGGATTACAATGAGCAGTTCTTC.

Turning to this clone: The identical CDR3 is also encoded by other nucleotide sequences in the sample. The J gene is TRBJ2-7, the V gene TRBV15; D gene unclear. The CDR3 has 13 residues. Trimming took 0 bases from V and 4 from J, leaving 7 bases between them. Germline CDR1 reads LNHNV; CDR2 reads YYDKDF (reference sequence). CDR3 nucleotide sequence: TGTGCCACCAGCAGAGATCTGACATACGAGCAGTACTTC. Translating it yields CATSRDLTYEQYF.

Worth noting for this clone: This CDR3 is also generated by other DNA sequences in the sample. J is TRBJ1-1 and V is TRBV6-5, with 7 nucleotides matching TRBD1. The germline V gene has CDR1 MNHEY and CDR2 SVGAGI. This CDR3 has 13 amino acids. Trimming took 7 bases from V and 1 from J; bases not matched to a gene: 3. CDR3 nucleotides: TGTGCCAGCACCCGGACAGGGAACACTGAAGCTTTCTTT. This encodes CASTRTGNTEAFF.

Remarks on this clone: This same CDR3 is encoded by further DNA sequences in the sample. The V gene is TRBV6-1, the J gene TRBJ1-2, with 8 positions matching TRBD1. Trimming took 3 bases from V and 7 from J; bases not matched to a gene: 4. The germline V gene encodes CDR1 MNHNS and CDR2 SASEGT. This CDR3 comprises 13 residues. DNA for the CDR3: TGTGCCAGCAGTGAGGACAGGGTAGTTGGCTACACCTTC. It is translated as CASSEDRVVGYTF.

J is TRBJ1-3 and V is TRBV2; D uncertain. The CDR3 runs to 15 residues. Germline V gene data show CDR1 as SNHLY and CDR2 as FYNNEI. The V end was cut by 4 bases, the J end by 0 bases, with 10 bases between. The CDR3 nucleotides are TGTGCCAGCAGTGCTCAGGATCTCTCTGGAAACACCATATATTTT. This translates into CASSAQDLSGNTIYF.

CDR3 amino acids: CAWSVLGSGETQYF. The CDR3 DNA follows: TGTGCCTGGAGTGTACTCGGCAGCGGGGAGACCCAGTACTTC. The chain joins TRBV30 to TRBJ2-5; the D gene is possibly TRBD2 (6 bases). Germline loops: CDR1 GTSNPN, CDR2 SVGIG (reference sequence). Between the trimmed V and J ends, which lost 0 bases and 5 bases, there was a span of 13 bases. The CDR3 covers 14 residues.

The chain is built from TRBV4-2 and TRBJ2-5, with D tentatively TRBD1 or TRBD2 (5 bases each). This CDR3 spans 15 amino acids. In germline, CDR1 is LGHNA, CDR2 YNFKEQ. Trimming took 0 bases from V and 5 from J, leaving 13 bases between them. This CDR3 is CASSQDGASLETQYF. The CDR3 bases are TGTGCCAGCAGCCAAGATGGGGCTAGCTTGGAGACCCAGTACTTC.